These 4 T cell receptor beta chains share one sample of origin, sequenced in a study of CD8+ T cells in alopecia areata. cDNA reverse transcribed from extracted RNA served as the sequencing template. TCRdb's table, derived via immunoSEQ multiplex PCR, lists solely in-frame clones and lacks some. This sample carries under 350,000 clones, 55% to 75% of them seen once, and the ten largest clones take approximately 2%. Treatment given: oral pan-JAK inhibitor, 5-10 mg twice daily. The sample consisted of CD4+ T cells sorted from blood, taken at week 24, from a patient treated with tofacitinib. Source of these receptors: a human donor with alopecia areata.

V usage is TRBV29-1 and J usage is TRBJ2-5; maybe TRBD2 (5 bases). CDR1 SQVTM and CDR2 ANQGSEA come from the germline V gene. Trimming stripped 7 bases from V and 7 bases from J, with 16 bases between. The CDR3 extends over 12 amino acids. CDR3: CSAGELRGTQYF. CDR3 DNA sequence: TGCAGCGCCGGCGAGCTTCGGGGGACCCAGTACTTC.

Details on this clone: The sample holds other DNA sequences that translate to the same CDR3. V and J are TRBV2 and TRBJ2-3, with D uncertain. The CDR3 spans 14 residues. In germline, CDR1 is SNHLY, CDR2 FYNNEI. V dropped 8 bases and J dropped 0 bases, with 12 bases sitting between them. Written as DNA, the CDR3 is TGTGCCAGCTCGCGCACTCCGAGCACAGATACGCAGTATTTT. Its protein product is CASSRTPSTDTQYF.

The chain joins TRBV28 to TRBJ1-2; a weak D match, TRBD1 (5 bases). This CDR3 comprises 11 residues. Per the germline V gene, CDR1 is MDHEN and CDR2 is SYDVKM. With 11 bases removed from V and 5 bases from J, the gap between germline ends came to 12 bases. CDR3 sequence: CASRQFYGYTF. CDR3 nucleotides: TGTGCCTCAAGACAGTTTTATGGCTACACCTTC.

V usage is TRBV29-1 and J usage is TRBJ1-2, with 7 bases aligning to TRBD1. Losses at the gene ends were 8 bases for V and 8 bases for J; bases not matched to a gene: 14. The CDR3 extends over 13 amino acids. Germline V lookup: CDR1 SQVTM, CDR2 ANQGSEA. The CDR3 spells CSHNRDREGGYTF. CDR3 nucleotide sequence: TGCAGCCACAACCGAGACAGGGAAGGCGGCTACACCTTC.